These 30 T cell receptor beta chains were sequenced from one sample in a study of T cells in Graves' hyperthyroidism and ophthalmopathy. TCR beta CDR3 region amplification was performed from RNA transcripts. An initial round of RT-PCR targeting the TCR CDR3 relied on the HTBI primer set. MiXCR, run by TCRdb on the multiplex PCR reads, gives a single entry per CDR3 protein. The sample shows 250,000 to 350,000 distinct CDR3 sequences, about 20% of them seen only once. Material: blood. These receptors originate from a man aged 25-45 years with Graves' ophthalmopathy.

This clonotype was counted a few times. V gene TRBV20-1 combines with J gene TRBJ2-5, with D perhaps matching TRBD1 (6 bases). Germline CDR1 DFQATT, CDR2 SNEGSKA (reference sequence). V was pared by 6 bases and J by 1 base, with 18 bases between. This CDR3 comprises 15 residues. The CDR3 nucleotides are TGCAGTGCGTACCGACCGGACAGAGGCCAAGAGACCCAGTACTTC. This gives the protein CSAYRPDRGQETQYF.

The chain employs TRBV20-1 and TRBJ2-1, with D maybe TRBD2 (5 bases). Trimming stripped 4 bases from V and 1 base from J, with 14 bases between. This CDR3 contains 15 residues. CDR1 is DFQATT and CDR2 is SNEGSKA in the germline V gene (reference sequence). As DNA, the CDR3 is TGCAGTGCTATCCCCGCGGGTTTGTCCTACAATGAGCAGTTCTTC. Translation gives CSAIPAGLSYNEQFF.

This clonotype was recorded many times. The chain links TRBV18 to TRBJ2-5; D call uncertain. Per the germline V gene, CDR1 is KGHSH and CDR2 is LQKENI. The CDR3 length is 12 residues. Trimming cost V 4 bases and J 2 bases, with 5 bases left between them. The CDR3 DNA follows: TGTGCCAGCTCACAGCAGCAAGAGACCCAGTACTTC. This codes for CASSQQQETQYF.

The table lists this clonotype with many counts. The chain carries TRBV2 and TRBJ2-1; no firm D call. Germline V gene sequence: CDR1 SNHLY, CDR2 FYNNEI. There are 11 residues in the CDR3. Trimming shortened V by 11 bases and J by 4 bases, and 9 bases separated the two germline ends. CDR3 sequence (DNA): TGTGCCTCGGGCCCGTACAATGAGCAGTTCTTC. Protein product: CASGPYNEQFF.

This clonotype was picked up a small number of times. The CDR3: CSAMKTSGISGELFF. CDR3 in DNA: TGCAGTGCTATGAAGACTAGCGGGATTTCCGGGGAGCTGTTTTTT. This rearrangement joins TRBV20-1 to TRBJ2-2; TRBD2 aligns across 11 bases. The CDR3 spans 15 residues. Trimming cost V 4 bases and J 6 bases; bases outside gene matches: 7. Germline loops: CDR1 DFQATT, CDR2 SNEGSKA (reference sequence).

The chain combines TRBV7-9 with TRBJ1-4; D is unclear. V was trimmed by 4 bases and J by 3 bases, leaving 12 bases between them. CDR1 and CDR2 from the germline V gene are SEHNR and FQNEAQ (reference sequence). The CDR3 spans 15 residues. CDR3 bases: TGTGCCAGCAGCTCAGGACGGTCCCCTAATGAAAAACTGTTTTTT. It yields the protein CASSSGRSPNEKLFF.

This chain uses TRBV10-3 with TRBJ2-2; tentative D call: TRBD1 (6 bases). The V and J ends lost 6 bases and 0 bases respectively, with 8 bases between them. Germline loops: CDR1 ENHRY, CDR2 SYGVKD. The CDR3 has 14 amino acids. The CDR3 nucleotides read TGTGCCATCAGGGGACAAACGAACACCGGGGAGCTGTTTTTT. It translates to CAIRGQTNTGELFF.

This clonotype appeared many times. The genes are TRBV12-3 or TRBV12-4 and TRBJ2-7; D is perhaps TRBD1 (6 bases). Trimming left V 2 bases short and J 3 bases short, with 11 bases between. The CDR3 extends over 14 amino acids. The CDR3: CASSLLEGGYEQYF. CDR3 nucleotides: TGTGCCAGCAGTTTACTGGAAGGGGGCTACGAGCAGTACTTC.

To note about this clonotype: A single base separates this from a much larger clone, so it may be a read error. The chain couples TRBV20-1 to TRBJ2-1; TRBD2 aligns across 12 bases. This CDR3 has 15 amino acids. After removal of 3 bases from V and 10 bases from J, the junction contained 10 bases not matched to a gene. Germline V CDR1 and CDR2: DFQATT, SNEGSKA (reference sequence). Written as DNA, the CDR3 is TGCAGTGCTAGTCGACTAGCGGGAGCCCCCCACGAGCAGTTCTTC. Amino acid sequence: CSASRLAGAPHEQFF.

This clonotype was counted ten times or more. The rearrangement links TRBV3-1 to TRBJ2-3; D not certain. The length of the CDR3 is 12 residues. Trimming removed 8 bases from V and 6 bases from J, with 12 bases in between. Per germline, CDR1 LGHDT and CDR2 YNNKEL (reference sequence). CDR3 bases: TGTGCCAGCGGTTCATTACCGGATACGCAGTATTTT. Protein sequence: CASGSLPDTQYF.

In this sample, this clonotype turned up many times. The chain links TRBV7-8 to TRBJ1-1; no firm D call. The CDR3 totals 13 residues. Per the germline V gene, CDR1 is SGHVS and CDR2 is FQNEAQ. V was cut by 5 bases and J by 4 bases, with 11 bases left in between. DNA of the CDR3: TGTGCCAGCAGCCCCTATCTTGTCACTGAAGCTTTCTTT. It yields the protein CASSPYLVTEAFF.

This clonotype was seen a handful of times. The chain is built from TRBV12-3 or TRBV12-4 and TRBJ2-5; D is undetermined. Deletions cut 1 base from V and 5 bases from J, with 11 bases between. The CDR3 consists of 14 residues. The CDR3 bases are TGTGCCAGCAGTTTAGGCCAGCTTTCGGAGACCCAGTACTTC. It encodes CASSLGQLSETQYF.

The genes are TRBV5-6 and TRBJ2-1, with 9 bases aligning to TRBD1. V shed 3 bases, J shed 9 bases, and the junction held 25 bases outside the gene matches. The V gene's germline CDR1 is SGHDT and CDR2 YYEEEE. The CDR3 extends over 20 amino acids. As DNA, the CDR3 is TGTGCCAGCAGCTCCCCTCGGGGGACAGGGAACAGCGGGCTTGGTTTTGAGCAGTTCTTC. This gives the protein CASSSPRGTGNSGLGFEQFF.

In this sample, this clonotype turned up many times. This chain links TRBV20-1 with TRBJ1-5; D unresolved. This CDR3 has 15 residues. The V and J ends lost 0 bases and 2 bases respectively, with 11 bases between them. CDR1 and CDR2 (germline): DFQATT, SNEGSKA (reference sequence). In DNA, the CDR3 is TGCAGTGCTAGAGATCTGAAGGGAGGCAATCAGCCCCAGCATTTT. As protein: CSARDLKGGNQPQHF.

The table lists this clonotype with many counts. The chain carries TRBV28 and TRBJ1-1, with D perhaps matching TRBD1 (6 bases). Trimming took off 2 bases at V and 10 bases at J, with 17 bases between the two ends. This CDR3 contains 14 residues. Germline lookup yields CDR1 MDHEN and CDR2 SYDVKM. The CDR3 DNA sequence: TGTGCCAGCAGTTTACACGGGGGGCAAAAAGGAGCTTTCTTT. Residues: CASSLHGGQKGAFF.

J is TRBJ2-1 and V is TRBV3-1; D may be TRBD2 (7 bases). V lost 6 bases and J lost 7, with 16 bases in between. The germline V gene has CDR1 LGHDT and CDR2 YNNKEL (reference sequence). The CDR3 covers 14 residues. The CDR3 DNA follows: TGTGCCAGCAGACACGGACAGCGGGGTAATGAGCAGTTCTTC. Its protein is CASRHGQRGNEQFF.

This rearrangement joins TRBV20-1 to TRBJ2-1, with D perhaps being TRBD1 or TRBD2 (5 bases each). Trimming left V 6 bases short and J 2 bases short, with 17 bases between. Germline CDR1 is DFQATT and CDR2 is SNEGSKA (reference sequence). The CDR3 has 15 residues. The CDR3 DNA sequence: TGCAGTGCAACCGGGCCGCCGGGGCCCTACAATGAGCAGTTCTTC. Protein: CSATGPPGPYNEQFF.

Ten or more counts support this clonotype. The chain has TRBV29-1 and TRBJ1-5, with D possibly TRBD1 on 5 matching bases. The germline V and J ends were trimmed by 4 bases and 1 base, with 5 bases remaining between them. The germline V gene has CDR1 SQVTM and CDR2 ANQGSEA. The CDR3 length is 12 residues. CDR3 DNA: TGCAGCGTTGGGACAAGCAATCAGCCCCAGCATTTT. This encodes CSVGTSNQPQHF.

This clonotype turned up a few times. The chain joins TRBV27 to TRBJ2-2, with TRBD1 as a possible D gene (6 bases). V dropped 3 bases and J dropped 6 bases, with 17 bases sitting between them. The CDR3 length is 16 residues. The germline V gene has CDR1 MNHEY and CDR2 SMNVEV (reference sequence). The CDR3 region is CASSLRGRGAAGELFF. The CDR3 DNA is TGTGCCAGCAGTTTGAGGGGCAGGGGAGCGGCCGGGGAGCTGTTTTTT.

There are many counts of this clonotype. The rearrangement links TRBV11-2 to TRBJ2-5, with TRBD2 matching over 14 bases. V shed 5 bases, J shed 3 bases, and the junction held 5 bases outside the gene matches. CDR3 length equals 16 residues. The germline V gene encodes CDR1 SGHAT and CDR2 FQNNGV. CDR3 nucleotides: TGTGCCAGCAGCCCCCCGGGACTAGCGGGAGAAGAGACCCAGTACTTC. This sequence encodes CASSPPGLAGEETQYF. The full variable domain, in which reference TRBV11-2 and TRBJ2-5 provide the parts outside the CDR3, is EAGVAQSPRYKIIEKRQSVAFWCNPISGHATLYWYQQILGQGPKLLIQFQNNGVVDDSQLPKDRFSAERLKGVDSTLKIQPAKLEDSAVYLCASSPPGLAGEETQYFGPGTRLLVL.

The chain combines TRBV28 with TRBJ1-2, with 7 bases lining up with TRBD1. The V and J ends lost 2 bases and 4 bases, in that order; junction bases with no gene match: 16. Germline loops: CDR1 MDHEN, CDR2 SYDVKM. The CDR3 runs to 18 residues. The CDR3 reads CASSLIHDRVSSGYGYTF. CDR3 bases: TGTGCCAGCAGTTTAATCCATGACAGGGTTAGTTCTGGCTATGGCTACACCTTC.

This clonotype was seen a few times. The chain links TRBV28 to TRBJ2-3; 9 bases are shared with TRBD2. The CDR3 is 16 residues long. Germline V gene lookup returns CDR1 MDHEN and CDR2 SYDVKM. With 4 bases clipped from V and 7 bases from J, the junction kept 12 bases outside the gene matches. The CDR3 DNA follows: TGTGCCAGCAGTTCTGCCGGGGCGGGAGGGTTAAATACGCAGTATTTT. It specifies CASSSAGAGGLNTQYF. The full variable domain, completed using reference TRBV28 and TRBJ2-3, is DVKVTQSSRYLVKRTGEKVFLECVQDMDHENMFWYRQDPGLGLRLIYFSYDVKMKEKGDIPEGYSVSREKKERFSLILESASTNQTSMYLCASSSAGAGGLNTQYFGPGTRLTVL.

This clonotype was seen only a few times. The genes are TRBV12-3 or TRBV12-4 and TRBJ1-5; 8 nucleotides match TRBD1. CDR3 length equals 15 residues. The V and J ends lost 6 bases and 4 bases, in that order; junction bases with no gene match: 8. CDR3 coding DNA: TGTGCCAGCAGCAAAACGACAGGGGCGAATCAGCCCCAGCATTTT. Translating gives CASSKTTGANQPQHF.

In its sample, this clonotype was seen many times. V and J are TRBV2 and TRBJ1-5; D remains unclear. Trimming shortened V by 6 bases and J by 2 bases, and 11 bases separated the two germline ends. This CDR3 is 14 amino acids long. Germline-derived CDR1 and CDR2 are SNHLY and FYNNEI. CDR3 protein: CASSQLTGNQPQHF. The CDR3, as DNA: TGTGCCAGCAGCCAACTGACGGGCAATCAGCCCCAGCATTTT.

The J gene is TRBJ1-6, the V gene TRBV20-1, with D possibly being TRBD1 (6 bases). Germline CDR1 reads DFQATT; CDR2 reads SNEGSKA (reference sequence). The CDR3 covers 14 residues. V shed 6 bases and J shed 7 bases, with 16 bases lying between them. The CDR3 reads CSAHATGYNSPLHF. Here the CDR3 DNA reads TGCAGTGCCCACGCTACAGGGTACAATTCACCCCTCCACTTT.

This clonotype has ten or more counts. The chain carries TRBV3-1 and TRBJ2-2; 9 nucleotides match TRBD2. There are 14 residues in the CDR3. The J segment lost 7 bases and the V segment lost 4 bases, leaving 4 bases of the junction unmatched. Germline loops: CDR1 LGHDT, CDR2 YNNKEL (reference sequence). CDR3 DNA sequence: TGTGCCAGCAGCCTTAGCGGGAGTAACGGGGAGCTGTTTTTT. Its translation is CASSLSGSNGELFF.

V is TRBV7-6 and J is TRBJ1-5, with D uncertain. Per germline, CDR1 SGHVS and CDR2 FNYEAQ. The CDR3 has 13 amino acids. V lost 1 base, J lost 9 bases, and 10 bases lay in between. For the CDR3, the DNA is TGTGCCAGCAGCTTAGGATCGCCGGGGCCCCAGCATTTT. Residues: CASSLGSPGPQHF.

This clonotype showed up just a few times. This chain links TRBV20-1 with TRBJ2-1; 16 bases align to TRBD2. This CDR3 region has 18 residues. The germline CDR1 and CDR2 sequences are DFQATT and SNEGSKA (reference sequence). With V trimmed by 4 bases and J by 2 bases, 8 bases remained unmatched. The CDR3 loop is CSAMGTSGRAGTYNEQFF. Here the CDR3 DNA reads TGCAGTGCTATGGGGACTAGCGGGAGGGCCGGGACCTACAATGAGCAGTTCTTC.

The chain combines TRBV19 with TRBJ2-7; 7 nucleotides align to TRBD1. Germline CDR1 LNHDA, CDR2 SQIVND (reference sequence). J was trimmed by 1 base and V by 8 bases; bases with no gene match: 8. The CDR3 has 14 amino acids. The CDR3 is CASGGQAGSYEQYF. Written as DNA, the CDR3 is TGTGCCAGTGGCGGACAGGCGGGTTCCTACGAGCAGTACTTC.

The rearrangement uses TRBV28 and TRBJ1-6, with D uncertain. This CDR3 is 16 amino acids long. The germline gives CDR1 MDHEN, CDR2 SYDVKM. Trimming removed 1 base at V and 7 bases at J, with 14 bases between. This chain's CDR3 is CASSLLGKKGNSPLHF. As DNA, the CDR3 is TGTGCCAGCAGTTTATTGGGAAAAAAAGGCAATTCACCCCTCCACTTT.